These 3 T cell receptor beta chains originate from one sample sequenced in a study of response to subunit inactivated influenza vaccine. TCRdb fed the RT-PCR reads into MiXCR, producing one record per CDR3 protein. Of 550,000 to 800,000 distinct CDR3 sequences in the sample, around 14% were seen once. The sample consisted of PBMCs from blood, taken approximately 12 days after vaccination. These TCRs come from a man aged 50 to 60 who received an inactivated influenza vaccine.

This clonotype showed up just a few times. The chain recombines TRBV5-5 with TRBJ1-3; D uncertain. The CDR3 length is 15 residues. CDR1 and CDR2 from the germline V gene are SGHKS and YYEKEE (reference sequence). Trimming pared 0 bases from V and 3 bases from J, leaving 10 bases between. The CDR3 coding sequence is TGTGCCAGCAGCTTGGAGGGTGTCTATGGAAACACCATATATTTT. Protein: CASSLEGVYGNTIYF.

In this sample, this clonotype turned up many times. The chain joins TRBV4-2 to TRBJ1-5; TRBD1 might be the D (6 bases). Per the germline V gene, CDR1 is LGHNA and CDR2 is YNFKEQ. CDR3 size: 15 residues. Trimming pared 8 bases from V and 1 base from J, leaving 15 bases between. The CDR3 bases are TGTGCCAGCGCTCAAGCGCAGGGGAGCAATCAGCCCCAGCATTTT. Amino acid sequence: CASAQAQGSNQPQHF.

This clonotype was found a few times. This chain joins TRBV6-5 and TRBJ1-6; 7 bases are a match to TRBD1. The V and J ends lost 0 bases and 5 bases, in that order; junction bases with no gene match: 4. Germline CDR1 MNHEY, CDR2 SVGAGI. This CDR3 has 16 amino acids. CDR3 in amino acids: CASSYSRGGNNSPLHF. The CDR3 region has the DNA TGTGCCAGCAGTTACTCAAGAGGGGGCAATAATTCACCCCTCCACTTT.